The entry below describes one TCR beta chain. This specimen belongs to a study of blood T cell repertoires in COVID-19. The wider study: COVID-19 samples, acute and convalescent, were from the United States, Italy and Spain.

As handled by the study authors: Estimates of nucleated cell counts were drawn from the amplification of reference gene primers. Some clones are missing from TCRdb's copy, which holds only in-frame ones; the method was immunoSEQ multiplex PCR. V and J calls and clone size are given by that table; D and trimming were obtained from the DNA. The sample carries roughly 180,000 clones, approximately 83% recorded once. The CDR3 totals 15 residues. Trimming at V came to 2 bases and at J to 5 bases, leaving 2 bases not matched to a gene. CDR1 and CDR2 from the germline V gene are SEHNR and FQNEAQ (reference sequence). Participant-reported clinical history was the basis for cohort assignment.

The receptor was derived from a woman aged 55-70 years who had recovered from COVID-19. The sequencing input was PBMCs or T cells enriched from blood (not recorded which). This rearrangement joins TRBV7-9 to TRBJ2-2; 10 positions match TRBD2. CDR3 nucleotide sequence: TGTGCCAGCAGCTTACTAGCGGGAGTTACCGGGGAGCTGTTTTTT. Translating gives CASSLLAGVTGELFF. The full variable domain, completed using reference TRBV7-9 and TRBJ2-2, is DTGVSQNPRHKITKRGQNVTFRCDPISEHNRLYWYRQTLGQGPEFLTYFQNEAQLEKSRLLSDRFSAERPKGSFSTLEIQRTEQGDSAMYLCASSLLAGVTGELFFGEGSRLTVL.